The clone carrying this T cell receptor beta chain was picked up a small number of times. Its antigen is unknown. This record comes from a study of T-cell reconstitution after alpha-beta-depleted transplantation in children. Unique molecular identifiers were incorporated during preparation of the TCRbeta library. One entry per CDR3 protein, called by TCRdb with MiXCR from the PCR reads. This sample has some 310,000 distinct CDR3 sequences, with over 20% found just once. General study results and limits: A year had passed since transplant, and T-cell counts and diversity by then came mostly from newly produced T cells. The study reportedly traced alpha-beta T cells about two months after transplant to several hundred expanded graft clones.

The CDR3 contains 14 residues. The V end lost 0 bases, the J end lost 4 bases, and 6 bases lay between the germline ends. CDR1 and CDR2 from the germline V gene are LGHNA and YNFKEQ. The sequenced sample was PBMCs, mostly from graft donor cells, obtained 180 days after TCRalphabeta/CD19-depleted stem cell transplant. The chain couples TRBV4-2 to TRBJ2-2, with D hard to call. The clonotype originates from a male patient aged 5 to 17 who had a stem cell transplant for acute lymphoblastic leukemia, so the T cells may come from the graft donor. CDR3 amino acids: CASSQDEVTGELFF. In nucleotides, the CDR3 is TGTGCCAGCAGCCAAGATGAGGTCACCGGGGAGCTGTTTTTT.